This TCR beta chain was recovered during a study of identical twins. This clonotype was seen repeatedly, ten times or more. With template switching, a universal primer site was added, and the cDNA carried unique molecular identifiers. TCRdb reprocessed the 5' RACE reads with MiXCR, giving one entry per CDR3 protein. The sample consists of around 250,000 distinct CDR3 sequences, roughly 7.1% of them appearing once. Between the trimmed V and J ends, which lost 0 bases and 0 bases, there was a span of 17 bases. This CDR3 contains 18 residues. Germline V lookup: CDR1 SGHTA, CDR2 FQGNSA. These data were likewise used in another study, on T cells expressing NK-cell markers.

This sequence originates from a young woman in good health. V is TRBV7-2 and J is TRBJ2-5; maybe TRBD1 (7 bases). Sequencing used CD8+ T cells sorted from blood. CDR3 protein: CASSLAGTELADQETQYF. For the CDR3, the DNA is TGTGCCAGCAGCTTAGCTGGGACAGAACTAGCAGACCAAGAGACCCAGTACTTC.